This T cell receptor (beta chain) was observed in a study of T cells after yellow fever vaccination (dated by TCRdb to 2018 to 2020). Context from the whole study: The SMART-Seq v4 Ultra Low Input RNA kit was used to prepare libraries from fractions with low cell numbers. To follow T-cell clones before and after primary and booster YFV17D yellow fever vaccination, bulk TCR alpha and beta repertoires were sequenced over time. Two healthy male donors, one aged 18 to 29 and one aged 30 to 40 years, were included in the cohort. Blood samples were taken at several timepoints before and after primary and secondary immunization, and bulk PBMC replicates and cell subsets were isolated.

TCR cDNA was made using 5'RACE template switching, a step that added a universal primer site and unique molecular identifiers. Priming of cDNA synthesis was performed from both the TCR alpha and TCR beta constant segments. Library amplification used two PCR steps, and the second PCR step added sample barcodes and sequencing adapters. Sequencing of the libraries was done on either Illumina HiSeq 2500 (2x100 bp) or NovaSeq (2x150 bp). From the authors' description of their analysis: MIGEC was used to demultiplex reads and collapse the reads into UMI consensus sequences, and MiXCR was used for V(D)J alignment. Vaccine-responding clonotypes were defined with edgeR using replicate PBMC samples, requiring FDR below 0.01 and a log2 fold change above 5 up to day 15. Each bulk clonotype received a CD4 or CD8 identity based on whether the sequenced CD4 or CD8 repertoire contained that clonotype at higher abundance. The raw public data were reprocessed by TCRdb itself: fastp quality trimming at Q25, MiXCR clonotype calling, in-frame beta chains only. All rows with the same CDR3 protein become a single entry with the most common DNA and genes. The V and J calls, along with clone size, are taken from TCRdb and not from the paper's own processing. The sample table holds some 390,000 distinct CDR3 sequences, of which roughly 6.1% were seen once. The top ten constitute about 15% of the sample.

Results and caveats for the whole study, not just this receptor: Compared with the primary T-cell response, the secondary T-cell response was faster but weaker, reaching its peak on day 5 rather than on day 15. A small share of clonotypes was detected in both CD4 and CD8 compartments, with the overlap likely arising from convergent recombination. Computational filtering was required because FACS-sorted repertoires could contain abundant contaminating clonotypes from the bulk population. Most clones expanded after primary vaccination were re-detected after the booster (96% of CD4 and roughly 87% of CD8), suggesting broad memory maintenance. The study included only two donors, which limits how far the findings can be generalized.

In the case of this clonotype: No cognate antigen has been identified for it. Base qualities are not provided; no much larger clone lies one nucleotide away.

From cysteine to phenylalanine, the CDR3 is 13 amino acids long. CDR3 DNA only is kept here, 39 bases in frame from base 1. Trimming costs V 0 bases and J 1 base, and their ends lie 6 bases apart. Looking up the germline V gene (reference sequence) yields CDR1 DFQATT and CDR2 SNEGSKA. What the treatment or condition label conveys for this sample: live attenuated yellow fever vaccine strain. Two biological replicates of bulk PBMCs were collected at each blood-draw timepoint. A standard Ficoll-Paque protocol was used to isolate PBMCs from peripheral blood. RNA was extracted with TriZol from bulk PBMCs, CD4 and CD8 fractions, and dextramer-positive and dextramer-negative fractions.

Recombination connected TRBV20-1 to TRBJ2-5, with no reliable assignment of the D segment. Sample: PBMCs, taken 5 days after the yellow fever booster vaccination. This TCR came from a young man who received the YFV17D yellow fever vaccine. The base sequence is TGCAGTGCTAGAGATCAGAGCCAAGAGACCCAGTACTTC. It translates as CSARDQSQETQYF.